This T cell receptor beta chain was observed in a study of blood T cell repertoires in COVID-19. The overall study: PBMCs, B-cell-depleted T cells, or T cells provided the cDNA or gDNA that made up the material.

The V and J ends lost 5 bases and 8 bases, in that order; junction bases with no gene match: 13. The CDR3 length is 17 residues. Germline CDR1 SGHTA, CDR2 FQGTGA. The assay was immunoSEQ multiplex PCR, and TCRdb's table has in-frame clones only and misses some. The sample shows 200,000 to 300,000 clones, approximately 84% of them seen only once. V usage is TRBV7-3 and J usage is TRBJ1-3; 12 bases agree with TRBD1. The TCR originated in a woman aged 80 or older with acute or convalescent COVID-19. The sequenced sample consisted of peripheral blood. This chain's CDR3 is CASSPLAGTGGADTIYF. The CDR3 DNA is TGTGCCAGCAGCCCTCTGGCGGGGACAGGGGGCGCAGACACCATATATTTT.